A single sample is the source of the 23 T cell receptor beta chains below, sequenced in a study of OX40 agonist ivuxolimab in advanced cancers. The table came from immunoSEQ multiplex PCR; TCRdb's copy has only in-frame clones and leaves some out. The sample lists 85,000 to 90,000 clones; roughly 92% were seen once. The sample was CD4+ or CD8+ T cells sorted from blood, taken in a trial of the OX40 agonist ivuxolimab. Receptors originate from an adult with an advanced solid tumor such as melanoma, head and neck, liver or kidney cancer.

The chain joins TRBV29-1 to TRBJ2-2; D is unresolved. The CDR3 consists of 15 residues. In germline, CDR1 is SQVTM, CDR2 ANQGSEA. The V end was cut by 2 bases, the J end by 0 bases, with 10 bases between. CDR3: CSVERLLSNTGELFF. As DNA, the CDR3 is TGCAGCGTTGAAAGGCTATTATCGAACACCGGGGAGCTGTTTTTT.

The chain links TRBV6-1 to TRBJ2-5; possible D gene TRBD1, 6 bases. Trimming took off 1 base at V and 9 bases at J, with 12 bases between the two ends. CDR3 length: 13 amino acids. Germline V CDR1 and CDR2: MNHNS, SASEGT. The CDR3 DNA reads as TGTGCCAGCAGTGAAGAACAGGGTTCGCCCCAGTACTTC. This gives the protein CASSEEQGSPQYF.

The rearrangement joins TRBV19 to TRBJ1-1; TRBD1 matches at 9 bases. Germline assignment: CDR1 LNHDA and CDR2 SQIVND (reference sequence). The CDR3 contains 13 residues. J lost 6 bases, V lost 5 bases, and 4 bases had no gene match. Here the CDR3 reads CASSPQGAPEAFF. CDR3 bases: TGTGCCAGTAGTCCACAGGGGGCTCCTGAAGCTTTCTTT.

The chain couples TRBV6-6 to TRBJ2-7; D is perhaps TRBD2 (5 bases). CDR1 is MNHNY, CDR2 SVGAGI, per germline (reference sequence). V was clipped by 4 bases and J by 3 bases, with 10 bases between them. The CDR3 has 13 amino acids. The CDR3 reads CASSWRSDYEQYF. In DNA form, the CDR3 reads TGTGCCAGCAGTTGGAGGTCAGACTACGAGCAGTACTTC.

The chain has TRBV10-2 and TRBJ2-7, with D unresolved. With 10 bases removed from V and 5 bases from J, the gap between germline ends came to 21 bases. Germline loops: CDR1 WSHSY, CDR2 SAAADI. The CDR3 loop spans 14 amino acids. The CDR3 DNA follows: TGCGCCACCTCGGCCGATCCGGTTGGGGACGAGCAGTACTTC. This translates into CATSADPVGDEQYF.

The rearrangement links TRBV7-2 to TRBJ2-2, with 7 bases lining up with TRBD1. The CDR3 loop spans 15 amino acids. The trim removed 1 base at V and 3 bases at J, leaving 2 bases unmatched. Per the germline V gene, CDR1 is SGHTA and CDR2 is FQGNSA. The DNA of the CDR3 is TGTGCCAGCAGCTTAGTCGGGACAGACACCGGGGAGCTGTTTTTT. It translates to CASSLVGTDTGELFF.

J is TRBJ2-7 and V is TRBV9, with 13 bases fitting TRBD2. The CDR3 has 13 amino acids. V dropped 3 bases and J dropped 6; count of bases not matched to a gene: 0. Germline-derived CDR1 and CDR2 are SGDLS and YYNGEE. DNA for the CDR3: TGTGCCAGCAGCGGGACTAGCGGGGGCGAGCAGTACTTC. It codes for CASSGTSGGEQYF.

CDR3 residues: CASSQDLRGIQETQYF. For the CDR3, the DNA is TGCGCCAGCAGCCAAGATCTTCGCGGGATACAAGAGACCCAGTACTTC. This chain joins TRBV4-1 and TRBJ2-5; a weak D match, TRBD2 (6 bases). V lost 0 bases and J lost 2, with 13 bases in between. This CDR3 contains 16 residues. CDR1 and CDR2 (germline): MGHRA, YSYEKL.

The chain is built from TRBV6-1 and TRBJ2-7; possibly TRBD1 for D (6 bases). Germline V lookup: CDR1 MNHNS, CDR2 SASEGT. V was trimmed by 10 bases and J by 8 bases, leaving 15 bases between them. CDR3 size: 11 residues. The CDR3 DNA reads TGTGCCATCAGGGGCCCAGAAAAGCAGTACTTC. Its translation: CAIRGPEKQYF.

The gene calls are TRBV5-1 and TRBJ2-7; 10 nucleotides match TRBD1. The V gene's germline CDR1 is SGHRS and CDR2 YFSETQ. The CDR3 spans 15 residues. After removal of 4 bases from V and 2 bases from J, the junction contained 6 bases not matched to a gene. The DNA of the CDR3 is TGCGCCAGCAGCGATGACAGGGGGCTCACCTACGAGCAGTACTTC. It is translated as CASSDDRGLTYEQYF.

The V call is TRBV6-5, the J call TRBJ2-2, with TRBD2 matching over 7 bases. Per germline, CDR1 MNHEY and CDR2 SVGAGI. V gave up 6 bases and J gave up 4 bases; unmatched junction bases: 2. This CDR3 has 13 amino acids. The CDR3 DNA reads as TGTGCCAGCAGAGTAGCGGGCACCGGGGAGCTGTTTTTT. This codes for CASRVAGTGELFF.

The chain combines TRBV13 with TRBJ2-7; TRBD2 aligns across 9 bases. This CDR3 spans 14 amino acids. Germline V CDR1 and CDR2: PRHDT, FYEKMQ (reference sequence). The trim removed 6 bases at V and 4 bases at J, leaving 7 bases unmatched. DNA of the CDR3: TGTGCCAGCAGGTTTGCGGGGGGGGCGTACGAGCAGTACTTC. Amino acids: CASRFAGGAYEQYF.

The rearrangement links TRBV18 to TRBJ2-3; TRBD1 or TRBD2 may be the D gene (5 bases each). Per germline, CDR1 KGHSH and CDR2 LQKENI. V was pared by 3 bases and J by 6 bases, with 19 bases between. CDR3 length: 16 residues. CDR3 in DNA: TGTGCCAGCTCACCGCCGGGACCCCCGATGGCCGATACGCAGTATTTT. This sequence encodes CASSPPGPPMADTQYF.

About this clone itself: Its ends do not fully match the called genes, so a read error is possible. The chain is built from TRBV30 and TRBJ2-1; TRBD2 aligns across 7 bases. CDR1 is GTSNPN, CDR2 SVGIG, per germline (reference sequence). CDR3 length: 14 amino acids. DNA of the CDR3: TGTGCCTGGAGGGGAGCGGGACCCTACAGTGAGCAGTTCTTC. This translates into CAWRGAGPYSEQFF.

The rearrangement joins TRBV14 to TRBJ2-7; no firm D call. Germline CDR1 and CDR2: SGHDN and FVKESK. This CDR3 region has 12 residues. The ends were cut back, 1 base at V and 6 bases at J, with 7 bases in the middle. CDR3 nucleotide sequence: TGTGCCAGCAGCCAAGTGGCTGTCGAGCAGTACTTC. Its protein is CASSQVAVEQYF.

The genes are TRBV19 and TRBJ2-7, with 10 bases aligning to TRBD2. Germline CDR1 reads LNHDA; CDR2 reads SQIVND (reference sequence). This CDR3 spans 15 amino acids. V lost 1 base, J lost 7 bases, and 7 bases stayed unmatched. This CDR3 reads CASSIGGLAAAEQYF. The CDR3 region has the DNA TGTGCCAGTAGTATAGGAGGACTAGCGGCGGCGGAGCAGTACTTC.

This sequence joins TRBV28 and TRBJ1-5; unclear D gene. Trimming left V 5 bases short and J 6 bases short, with 14 bases between. Germline loops: CDR1 MDHEN, CDR2 SYDVKM. The length of the CDR3 is 14 residues. CDR3 region: CASSRNVFGQPQHF. The CDR3 DNA reads TGTGCCAGCAGTCGGAACGTATTTGGTCAGCCCCAGCATTTT.

This chain joins TRBV4-2 and TRBJ2-3; 10 nucleotides line up with TRBD2. The CDR3 is made up of 16 amino acids. The germline CDR1 and CDR2 sequences are LGHNA and YNFKEQ. Trimming cost V 0 bases and J 5 bases; bases outside gene matches: 5. CDR3 residues: CASSQDRSGGGDTQYF. The CDR3 nucleotides are TGTGCCAGCAGCCAAGATCGAAGCGGGGGGGGAGATACGCAGTATTTT.

The V and J genes are TRBV21-1 and TRBJ2-2; the table assigns TRBD1, which was not confirmed against the DNA. TRBV21-1 is given as a pseudogene. There are 15 residues in the CDR3. CDR3 amino acids: CASISGFANTGELFF. In DNA, the CDR3 is TGTGCCAGCATCTCAGGGTTCGCGAACACCGGGGAGCTGTTTTTT.

This chain uses TRBV28 with TRBJ2-3; a possible D gene is TRBD1 (6 bases). V lost 4 bases and J lost 1, with 18 bases in between. Germline CDR1 reads MDHEN; CDR2 reads SYDVKM. The CDR3 loop spans 17 amino acids. The CDR3 sequence: CASSSKRTVVGTDTQYF. CDR3 coding DNA: TGTGCCAGCAGTTCTAAACGGACAGTGGTCGGCACAGATACGCAGTATTTT.

V gene TRBV30 combines with J gene TRBJ2-2; D gene ambiguous. Germline V gene sequence: CDR1 GTSNPN, CDR2 SVGIG (reference sequence). The CDR3 is 13 residues long. With 5 bases removed from V and 0 bases from J, the gap between germline ends came to 7 bases. The CDR3 here is CAWGIANTGELFF. The CDR3 DNA sequence: TGTGCCTGGGGGATTGCGAACACCGGGGAGCTGTTTTTT.

V is TRBV4-1 and J is TRBJ2-2; TRBD1 aligns across 12 bases. The CDR3 consists of 19 residues. V dropped 7 bases and J dropped 1; count of bases not matched to a gene: 13. CDR1 and CDR2 (germline): MGHRA, YSYEKL. CDR3 residues: CASTREGQGAPMNTGELFF. In DNA, the CDR3 is TGCGCCAGCACCCGCGAGGGACAGGGGGCTCCTATGAACACCGGGGAGCTGTTTTTT.

The chain employs TRBV6-4 and TRBJ1-2, with 12 bases matching TRBD1. Germline CDR1 and CDR2: MRHNA and SNTAGT. This CDR3 is built from 16 residues. Germline trimming cut 7 bases from V and 8 bases from J; bases unmatched to any gene: 14. In DNA form, the CDR3 reads TGTGCCAGCACTCCGGGACAGGGGGCTCCCTCCTGGGGCTACACCTTC. Protein: CASTPGQGAPSWGYTF.